Sequencing of this T cell receptor (beta chain) was carried out in a study of T-cell reconstitution after alpha-beta-depleted transplantation in children (dated by TCRdb to the mid-2010s). Some background on the complete study: Using TCR repertoire profiling, the study quantitatively followed how T-cell immune reconstitution unfolded in children after TCRalphabeta/CD19-depleted allogeneic hematopoietic cell transplantation. What the research found in general, with its limitations: Hyperexpanded clone frequencies declined over subsequent months; after one year, T-cell counts and TCRbeta diversity were mostly attributed to newly produced T cells. Apparently early alphabetaT-cell count recovery about two months after transplant reportedly relied on only several hundred rapidly expanded clones derived from non-depleted graft cells. In some patients, high TCRbeta diversity at day 60 was attributed to recipient T cells and intrathymic progenitors that had survived conditioning.

The treatment or condition label, as the study defines it: allogeneic hematopoietic cell transplantation with graft depleted of TCRalphabeta T cells and CD19 B cells. The children who served as transplant recipients had been given grafts of TCRalphabeta/CD19-depleted allogeneic hematopoietic cells. Turning to this clonotype: This clone's antigen is unknown. The input lacks base qualities; no much larger clone sits a single base away.

Library generation was performed with PCR. The instrument given in TCRdb is Illumina HiSeq 2500. TCR library preparation used molecular barcoding, with unique molecular identifiers applied to normalize quantification of the TCRbeta repertoire. Through fastp at Q25 and MiXCR, TCRdb rebuilt clones from the public reads, retaining in-frame beta chains. Each CDR3 protein gets just one entry, which takes the most common genes and DNA from the rows behind it. This sample lists roughly 280,000 distinct CDR3 sequences; about 9.9% were detected once. The ten most abundant clones make up about 25% of the sample. The germline V gene yields KGHSH for CDR1 and LQKENI for CDR2. The germline ends are 15 bases apart after V is trimmed by 4 bases and J by 2 bases. The CDR3 measures 15 amino acids from cysteine to phenylalanine. Of all the DNA, just the CDR3 is kept, 45 bases in frame from base 1.

The V and J segments used are TRBV18 and TRBJ2-7; TRBD1 could be the D gene, as 6 bases match. Sequencing used peripheral blood, obtained 180 days after TCRalphabeta/CD19-depleted stem cell transplant. This receptor was identified in a male patient between 2 and 10 years old who had a stem cell transplant for chronic granulomatous disease, so the T cells may come from the graft donor. The CDR3 reads as follows: CASSLFQDRAYEQYF. The nucleotides read TGTGCCAGCTCACTCTTCCAGGACAGAGCCTACGAGCAGTACTTC.